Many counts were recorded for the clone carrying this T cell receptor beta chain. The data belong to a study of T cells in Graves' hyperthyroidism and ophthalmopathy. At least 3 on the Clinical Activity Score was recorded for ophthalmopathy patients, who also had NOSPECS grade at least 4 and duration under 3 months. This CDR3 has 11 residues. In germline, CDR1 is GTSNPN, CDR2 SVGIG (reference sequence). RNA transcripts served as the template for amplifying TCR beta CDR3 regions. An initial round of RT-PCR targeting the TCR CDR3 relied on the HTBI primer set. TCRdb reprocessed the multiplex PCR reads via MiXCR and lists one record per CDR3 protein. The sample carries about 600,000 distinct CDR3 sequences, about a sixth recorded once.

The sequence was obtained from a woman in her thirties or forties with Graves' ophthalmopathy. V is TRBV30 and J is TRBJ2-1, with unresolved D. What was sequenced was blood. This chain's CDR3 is CAGSAYNEQFF. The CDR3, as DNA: TGTGCTGGTTCGGCCTACAATGAGCAGTTCTTC.